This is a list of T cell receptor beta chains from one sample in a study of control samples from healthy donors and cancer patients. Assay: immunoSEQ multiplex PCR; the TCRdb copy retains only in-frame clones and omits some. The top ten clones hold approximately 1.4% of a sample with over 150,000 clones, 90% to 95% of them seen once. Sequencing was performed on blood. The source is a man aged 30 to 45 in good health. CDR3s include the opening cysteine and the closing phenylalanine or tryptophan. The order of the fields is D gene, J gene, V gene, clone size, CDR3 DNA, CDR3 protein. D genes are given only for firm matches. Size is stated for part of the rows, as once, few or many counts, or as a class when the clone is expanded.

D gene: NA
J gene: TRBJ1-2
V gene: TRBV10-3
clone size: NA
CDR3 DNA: TGTGCCACTCTAAGCAGGGGCCCTAAGGATGGCTACACCTTC
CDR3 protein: CATLSRGPKDGYTF

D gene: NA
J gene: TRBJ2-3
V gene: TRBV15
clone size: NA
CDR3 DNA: TGTGCCACCAGCAGAGATCTCCCCAGGGGGGGAAGCACAGATACGCAGTATTTT
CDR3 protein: CATSRDLPRGGSTDTQYF

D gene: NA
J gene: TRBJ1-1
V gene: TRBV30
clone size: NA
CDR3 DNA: TGTGCCTGGAGTATCGGGGGGACGGCGTGGACTGAAGCTTTCTTT
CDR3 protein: CAWSIGGTAWTEAFF

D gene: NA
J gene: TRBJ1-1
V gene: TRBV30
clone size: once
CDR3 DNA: TGTGCCTGGACCATATGGGGTACAGCTTTCTTT
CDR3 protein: CAWTIWGTAFF

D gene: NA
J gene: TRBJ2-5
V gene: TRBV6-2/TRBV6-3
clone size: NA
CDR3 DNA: TGTGCCAGCAGTTACTCGTTCCGCGGGACCCCTCCCATTGAGACCCAGTACTTC
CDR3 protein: CASSYSFRGTPPIETQYF

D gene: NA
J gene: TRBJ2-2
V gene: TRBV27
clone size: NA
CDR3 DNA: TGTGCCAGCAGCATCCGGGGTACCGGGGAGCTGTTTTTT
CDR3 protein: CASSIRGTGELFF

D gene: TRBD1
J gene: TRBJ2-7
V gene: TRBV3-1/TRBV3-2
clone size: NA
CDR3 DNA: TGTGCCAGCAGCCGAGAGGGGACAGACTACGAGCAGTACTTC
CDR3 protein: CASSREGTDYEQYF

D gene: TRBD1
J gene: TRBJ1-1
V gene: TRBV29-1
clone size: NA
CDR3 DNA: TGCAGCGTTCCGGGGACAGGGGGGACGAACACTGAAGCTTTCTTT
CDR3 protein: CSVPGTGGTNTEAFF

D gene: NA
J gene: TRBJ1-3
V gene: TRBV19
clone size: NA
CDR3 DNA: TGTGCCAGTAGTATAGGAGTCTCTGGAAACACCATATATTTT
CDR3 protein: CASSIGVSGNTIYF

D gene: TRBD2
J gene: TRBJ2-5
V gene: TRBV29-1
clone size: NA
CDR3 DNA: TGCAGCGTTGCGAGTAGCGGGGGATCCCAGTACTTC
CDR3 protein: CSVASSGGSQYF